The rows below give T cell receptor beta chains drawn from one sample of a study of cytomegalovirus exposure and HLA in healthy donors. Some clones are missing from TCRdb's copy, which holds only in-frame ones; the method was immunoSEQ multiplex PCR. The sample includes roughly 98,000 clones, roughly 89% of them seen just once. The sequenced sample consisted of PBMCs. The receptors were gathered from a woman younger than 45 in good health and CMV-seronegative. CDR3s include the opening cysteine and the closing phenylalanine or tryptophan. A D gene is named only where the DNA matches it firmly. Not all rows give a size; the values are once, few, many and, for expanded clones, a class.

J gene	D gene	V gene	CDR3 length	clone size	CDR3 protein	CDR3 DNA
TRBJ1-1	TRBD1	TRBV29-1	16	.	CSVPFTGGHMTTRAFF	TGCAGCGTTCCCTTTACAGGGGGCCACATGACGACTAGAGCTTTCTTT
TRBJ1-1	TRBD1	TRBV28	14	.	CASSGRQGLTEAFF	TGTGCCAGCAGTGGACGACAGGGCTTAACTGAAGCTTTCTTT
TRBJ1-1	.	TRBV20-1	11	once	CSARSGTEAFF	TGCAGTGCTAGATCGGGGACTGAAGCTTTCTTT
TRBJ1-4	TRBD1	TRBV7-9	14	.	CASSPGTGNEKLFF	TGTGCCAGCAGCCCTGGGACAGGGAACGAAAAACTGTTTTTT
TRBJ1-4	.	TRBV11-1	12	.	CASSLSNEKLFF	TGTGCCAGCAGTTTATCGAATGAAAAACTGTTTTTT
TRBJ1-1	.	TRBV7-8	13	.	CASSFRTGFEAFF	TGTGCCAGCAGCTTCCGTACAGGATTTGAAGCTTTCTTT
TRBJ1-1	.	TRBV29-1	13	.	CSVGKDSLTEAFF	TGCAGCGTTGGAAAAGACAGTCTCACTGAAGCTTTCTTT
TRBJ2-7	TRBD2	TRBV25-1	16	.	CASSEYMKAGVYEQYF	TGTGCCAGCAGTGAATATATGAAAGCGGGGGTTTACGAGCAGTACTTC
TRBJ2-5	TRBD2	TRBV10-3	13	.	CATRTSGQETQYF	TGTGCCACCAGAACTAGCGGCCAAGAGACCCAGTACTTC
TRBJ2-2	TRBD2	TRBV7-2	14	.	CASSRGGTDGELFF	TGTGCCAGCAGCCGGGGGGGTACGGACGGGGAGCTGTTTTTT
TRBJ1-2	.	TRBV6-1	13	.	CASSDRGRYGYTF	TGTGCCAGCAGTGACAGGGGACGGTATGGCTACACCTTC
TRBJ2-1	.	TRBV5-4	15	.	CASSLSRERTNEQFF	TGTGCCAGCAGCTTGTCACGGGAGAGGACAAATGAGCAGTTCTTC
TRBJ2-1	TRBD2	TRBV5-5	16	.	CASRNNPTSGASDWFF	TGTGCCAGCAGGAACAACCCTACTAGCGGAGCCAGCGATTGGTTCTTC
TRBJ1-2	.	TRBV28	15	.	CASSSEQEEGYGYTF	TGTGCCAGCAGTTCGGAACAGGAAGAAGGCTATGGCTACACCTTC
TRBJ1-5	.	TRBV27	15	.	CASSLSVGDNQPQHF	TGTGCCAGCAGTTTATCGGTAGGGGATAATCAGCCCCAGCATTTT
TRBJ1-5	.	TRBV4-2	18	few	CASSRERANIYSNQPQHF	TGTGCCAGCAGCCGTGAGAGGGCTAATATATATAGCAATCAGCCCCAGCATTTT
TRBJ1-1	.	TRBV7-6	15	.	CASSPFMRMNTEAFF	TGTGCCAGCAGCCCCTTCATGAGAATGAACACTGAAGCTTTCTTT
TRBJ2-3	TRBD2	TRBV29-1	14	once	CSVSGSGGTDTQYF	TGCAGCGTTTCGGGAAGCGGGGGTACAGATACGCAGTATTTT
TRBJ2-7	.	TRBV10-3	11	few	CAISGGYEQYF	TGTGCCATCAGTGGAGGCTACGAGCAGTACTTC
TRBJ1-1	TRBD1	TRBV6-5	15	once	CASSYTDRGNTEAFF	TGTGCCAGCAGTTATACGGACAGGGGGAACACTGAAGCTTTCTTT
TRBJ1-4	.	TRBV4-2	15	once	CASSQSEIANEKLFF	TGTGCCAGCAGCCAATCAGAAATTGCCAATGAAAAACTGTTTTTT
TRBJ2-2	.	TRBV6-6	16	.	CASIQPQGVGTGELFF	TGTGCCAGCATCCAACCACAAGGGGTAGGGACCGGGGAGCTGTTTTTT
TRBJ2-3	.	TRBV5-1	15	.	CASSLAPGVADTQYF	TGCGCCAGCAGCTTGGCTCCGGGAGTTGCAGATACGCAGTATTTT
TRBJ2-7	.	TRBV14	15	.	CASSQSPAGKYEQYF	TGTGCCAGCAGCCAATCGCCGGCAGGGAAGTACGAGCAGTACTTC
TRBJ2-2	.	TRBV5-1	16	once	CASSLPETPNTGELFF	TGCGCCAGCAGCCTACCCGAGACACCGAACACCGGGGAGCTGTTTTTT
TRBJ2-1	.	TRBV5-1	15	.	CASSPAIGVGDEQFF	TGCGCCAGCAGCCCTGCCATAGGGGTAGGAGATGAGCAGTTCTTC
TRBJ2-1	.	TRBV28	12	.	CASTPPEREQFF	TGTGCCAGCACCCCCCCGGAGCGTGAGCAGTTCTTC
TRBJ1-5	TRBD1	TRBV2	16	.	CASSLQGAWGNQPQHF	TGTGCCAGCAGTCTACAGGGGGCATGGGGCAATCAGCCCCAGCATTTT
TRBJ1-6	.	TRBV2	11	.	CAHGRNSPLHF	TGTGCCCACGGGAGGAATTCACCCCTCCACTTT
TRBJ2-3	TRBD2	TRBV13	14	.	CASSSLSGSDTQYF	TGTGCCAGCAGCTCCTTGAGCGGGAGTGATACGCAGTATTTT
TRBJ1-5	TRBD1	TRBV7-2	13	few	CASSIDRAQPQHF	TGTGCCAGCAGCATCGACAGGGCTCAGCCCCAGCATTTT
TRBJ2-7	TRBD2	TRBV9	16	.	CASSPAGRGSSYEQYF	TGTGCCAGCAGCCCCGCCGGGAGGGGGAGCTCCTACGAGCAGTACTTC
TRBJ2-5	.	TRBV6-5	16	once	CASSYQGPGDRETQYF	TGTGCCAGCAGTTATCAGGGCCCGGGGGATCGAGAGACCCAGTACTTC
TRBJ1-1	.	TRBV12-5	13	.	CASGLGQTTEAFF	TGTGCTAGTGGTTTGGGCCAGACAACTGAAGCTTTCTTT
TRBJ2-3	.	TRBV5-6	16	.	CASIATSNLVTDTQYF	TGTGCCAGCATAGCAACTAGCAACCTTGTCACAGATACGCAGTATTTT
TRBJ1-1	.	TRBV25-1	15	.	CASSEHGLLNTEAFF	TGTGCCAGCAGTGAACACGGACTTCTGAACACTGAAGCTTTCTTT
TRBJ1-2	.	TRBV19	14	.	CASSKPGGSGGYTF	TGTGCCAGTAGTAAACCGGGGGGAAGCGGTGGCTACACCTTC
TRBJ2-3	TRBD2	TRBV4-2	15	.	CASSPGASGGATQYF	TGTGCCAGCAGCCCTGGGGCTAGCGGGGGGGCGACGCAGTATTTT
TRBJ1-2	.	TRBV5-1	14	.	CASSLVPPDYGYTF	TGCGCCAGCAGCTTGGTTCCGCCAGACTATGGCTACACCTTC
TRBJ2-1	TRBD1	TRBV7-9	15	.	CASSWTGGGSYEQFF	TGTGCCAGCAGCTGGACAGGGGGCGGAAGCTATGAGCAGTTCTTC
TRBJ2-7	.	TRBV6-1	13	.	CASRVSQFAEQYF	TGTGCCAGCAGAGTCTCGCAGTTCGCCGAGCAGTACTTC
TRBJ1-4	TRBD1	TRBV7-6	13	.	CASGGTGDEKLFF	TGTGCCAGCGGAGGGACAGGGGATGAAAAACTGTTTTTT
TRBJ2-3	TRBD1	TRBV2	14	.	CASSGTVLADTQYF	TGTGCCAGCAGCGGGACAGTTTTGGCAGATACGCAGTATTTT
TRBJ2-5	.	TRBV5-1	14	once	CASSLSGGGETQYF	TGCGCCAGCAGCTTGTCGGGGGGCGGGGAGACCCAGTACTTC
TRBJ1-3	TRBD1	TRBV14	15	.	CASSRRTGAGNTIYF	TGTGCCAGCAGCCGAAGGACAGGGGCTGGAAACACCATATATTTT
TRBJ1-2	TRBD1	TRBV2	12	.	CASQDRGRGYTF	TGTGCCAGCCAGGACAGGGGAAGAGGCTACACCTTC
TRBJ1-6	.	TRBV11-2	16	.	CASSNFREMDNSPLHF	TGTGCCAGCAGCAACTTCCGGGAGATGGATAATTCACCCCTCCACTTT
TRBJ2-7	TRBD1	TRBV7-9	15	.	CASSPSWTGSGEQYF	TGTGCCAGCAGCCCTTCCTGGACAGGGTCAGGGGAGCAGTACTTC
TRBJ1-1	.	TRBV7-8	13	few	CASSSSGATGAFF	TGTGCCAGCAGCTCCAGCGGGGCCACAGGGGCTTTCTTT
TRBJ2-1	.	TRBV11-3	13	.	CASSPTPYNEQFF	TGTGCCAGCAGTCCAACACCTTACAATGAGCAGTTCTTC
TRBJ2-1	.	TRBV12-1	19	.	CASSSAGLAGRQDYNEQFF	TGTGCCAGCAGCTCTGCGGGACTAGCGGGCCGCCAGGACTACAATGAGCAGTTCTTC
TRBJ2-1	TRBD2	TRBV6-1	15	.	CASTLGLARYNEQFF	TGTGCCAGCACTCTTGGACTAGCGCGCTACAATGAGCAGTTCTTC
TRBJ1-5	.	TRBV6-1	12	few	CASSEDVGSQHF	TGTGCCAGCAGTGAAGATGTGGGGAGCCAGCATTTT